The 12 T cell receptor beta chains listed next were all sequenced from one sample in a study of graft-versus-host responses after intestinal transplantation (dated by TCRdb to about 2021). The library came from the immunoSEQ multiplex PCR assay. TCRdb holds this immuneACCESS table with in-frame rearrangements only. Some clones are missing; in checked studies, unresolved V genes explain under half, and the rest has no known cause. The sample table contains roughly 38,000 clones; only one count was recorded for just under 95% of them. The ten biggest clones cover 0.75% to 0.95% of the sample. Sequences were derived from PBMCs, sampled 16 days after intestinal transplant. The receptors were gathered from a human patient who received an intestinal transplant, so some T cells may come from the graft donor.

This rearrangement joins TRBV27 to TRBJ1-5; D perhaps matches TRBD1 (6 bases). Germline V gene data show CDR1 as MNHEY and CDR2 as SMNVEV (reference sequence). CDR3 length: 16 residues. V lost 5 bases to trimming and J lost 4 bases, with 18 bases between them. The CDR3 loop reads CASSPETGGGNQPQHF. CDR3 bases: TGTGCCAGCAGTCCCGAGACAGGAGGGGGGAATCAGCCCCAGCATTTT.

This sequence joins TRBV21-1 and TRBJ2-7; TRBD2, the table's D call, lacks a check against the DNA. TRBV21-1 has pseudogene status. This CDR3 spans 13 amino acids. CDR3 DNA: TGTGCCAGCAGCAAAGACAGGCGGGGCGAGCAGTACTTC. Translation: CASSKDRRGEQYF.

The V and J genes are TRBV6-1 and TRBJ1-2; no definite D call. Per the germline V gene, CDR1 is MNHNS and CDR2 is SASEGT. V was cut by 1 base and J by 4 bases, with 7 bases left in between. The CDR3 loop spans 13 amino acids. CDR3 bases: TGTGCCAGCAGTGAAGGAACAGCCTATGGCTACACCTTC. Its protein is CASSEGTAYGYTF.

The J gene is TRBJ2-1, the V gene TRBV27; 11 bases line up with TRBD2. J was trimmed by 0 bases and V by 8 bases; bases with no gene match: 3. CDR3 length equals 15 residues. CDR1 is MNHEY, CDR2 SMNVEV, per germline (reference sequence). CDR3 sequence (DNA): TGTGCCAGCGCCACTAGCGGGAGCTCCTACAATGAGCAGTTCTTC. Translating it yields CASATSGSSYNEQFF.

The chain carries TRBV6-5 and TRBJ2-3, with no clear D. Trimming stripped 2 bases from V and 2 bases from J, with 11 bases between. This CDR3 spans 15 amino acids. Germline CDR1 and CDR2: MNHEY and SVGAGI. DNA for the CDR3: TGTGCCAGCAGTTACGAAGGCACCCTCACAGATACGCAGTATTTT. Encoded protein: CASSYEGTLTDTQYF.

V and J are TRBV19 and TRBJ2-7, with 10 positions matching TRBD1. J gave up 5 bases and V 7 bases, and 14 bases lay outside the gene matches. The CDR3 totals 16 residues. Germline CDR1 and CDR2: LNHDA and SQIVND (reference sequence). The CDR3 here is CASTLGPGQGYDEQYF. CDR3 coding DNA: TGTGCCAGTACCCTGGGACCGGGACAGGGGTACGACGAGCAGTACTTC.

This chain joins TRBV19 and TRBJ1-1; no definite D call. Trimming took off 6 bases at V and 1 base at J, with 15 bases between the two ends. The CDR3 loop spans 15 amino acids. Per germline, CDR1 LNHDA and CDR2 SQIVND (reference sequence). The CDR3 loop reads CASSKTRATNTEAFF. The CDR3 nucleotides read TGTGCCAGTAGCAAGACCCGGGCCACGAACACTGAAGCTTTCTTT. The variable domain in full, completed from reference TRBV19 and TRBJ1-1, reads DGGITQSPKYLFRKEGQNVTLSCEQNLNHDAMYWYRQDPGQGLRLIYYSQIVNDFQKGDIAEGYSVSREKKESFPLTVTSAQKNPTAFYLCASSKTRATNTEAFFGQGTRLTVV.

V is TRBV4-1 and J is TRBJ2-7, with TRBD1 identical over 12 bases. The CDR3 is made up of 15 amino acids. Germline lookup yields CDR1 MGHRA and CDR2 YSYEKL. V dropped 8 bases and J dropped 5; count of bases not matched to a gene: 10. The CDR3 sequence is CASGPRDRGPNEQYF. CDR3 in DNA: TGCGCCAGCGGGCCCCGGGACAGGGGGCCGAACGAGCAGTACTTC.

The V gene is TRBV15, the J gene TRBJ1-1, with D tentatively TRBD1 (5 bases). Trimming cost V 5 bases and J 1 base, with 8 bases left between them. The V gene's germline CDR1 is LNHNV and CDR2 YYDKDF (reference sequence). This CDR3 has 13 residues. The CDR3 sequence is CATSPGGNTEAFF. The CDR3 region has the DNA TGTGCCACCAGCCCGGGGGGGAACACTGAAGCTTTCTTT.

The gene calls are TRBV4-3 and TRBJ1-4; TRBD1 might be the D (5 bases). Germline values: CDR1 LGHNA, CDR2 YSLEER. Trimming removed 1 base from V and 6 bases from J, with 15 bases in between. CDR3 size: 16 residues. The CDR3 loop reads CASSQGRGGNYEKLFF. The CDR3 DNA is TGCGCCAGCAGCCAAGGCCGGGGGGGTAATTATGAAAAACTGTTTTTT.

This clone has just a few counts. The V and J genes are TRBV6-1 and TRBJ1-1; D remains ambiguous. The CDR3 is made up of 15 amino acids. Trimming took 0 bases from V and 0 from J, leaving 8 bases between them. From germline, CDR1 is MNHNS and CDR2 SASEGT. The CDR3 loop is CASSEATALNTEAFF. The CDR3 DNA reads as TGTGCCAGCAGTGAAGCAACAGCACTGAACACTGAAGCTTTCTTT.

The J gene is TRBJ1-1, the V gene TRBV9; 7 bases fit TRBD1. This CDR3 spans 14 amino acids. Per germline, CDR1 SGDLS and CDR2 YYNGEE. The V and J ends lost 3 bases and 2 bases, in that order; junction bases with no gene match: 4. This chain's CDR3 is CASSEGTANTEAFF. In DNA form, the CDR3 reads TGTGCCAGCAGCGAGGGGACAGCTAACACTGAAGCTTTCTTT.